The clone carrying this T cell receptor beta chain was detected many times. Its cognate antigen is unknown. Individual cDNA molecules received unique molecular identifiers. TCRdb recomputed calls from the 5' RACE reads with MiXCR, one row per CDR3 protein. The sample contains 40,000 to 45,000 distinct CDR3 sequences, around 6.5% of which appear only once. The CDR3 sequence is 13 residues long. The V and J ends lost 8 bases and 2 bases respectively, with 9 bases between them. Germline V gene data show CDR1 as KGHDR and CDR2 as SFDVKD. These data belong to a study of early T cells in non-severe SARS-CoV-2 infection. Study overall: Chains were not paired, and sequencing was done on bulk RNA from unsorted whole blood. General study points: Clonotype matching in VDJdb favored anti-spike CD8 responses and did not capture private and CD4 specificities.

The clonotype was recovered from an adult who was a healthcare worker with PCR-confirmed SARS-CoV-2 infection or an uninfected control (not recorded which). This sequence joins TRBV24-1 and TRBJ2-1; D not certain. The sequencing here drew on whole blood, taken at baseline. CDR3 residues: CATTSGTYNEQFF. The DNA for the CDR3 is TGTGCCACCACCAGTGGGACCTACAATGAGCAGTTCTTC.